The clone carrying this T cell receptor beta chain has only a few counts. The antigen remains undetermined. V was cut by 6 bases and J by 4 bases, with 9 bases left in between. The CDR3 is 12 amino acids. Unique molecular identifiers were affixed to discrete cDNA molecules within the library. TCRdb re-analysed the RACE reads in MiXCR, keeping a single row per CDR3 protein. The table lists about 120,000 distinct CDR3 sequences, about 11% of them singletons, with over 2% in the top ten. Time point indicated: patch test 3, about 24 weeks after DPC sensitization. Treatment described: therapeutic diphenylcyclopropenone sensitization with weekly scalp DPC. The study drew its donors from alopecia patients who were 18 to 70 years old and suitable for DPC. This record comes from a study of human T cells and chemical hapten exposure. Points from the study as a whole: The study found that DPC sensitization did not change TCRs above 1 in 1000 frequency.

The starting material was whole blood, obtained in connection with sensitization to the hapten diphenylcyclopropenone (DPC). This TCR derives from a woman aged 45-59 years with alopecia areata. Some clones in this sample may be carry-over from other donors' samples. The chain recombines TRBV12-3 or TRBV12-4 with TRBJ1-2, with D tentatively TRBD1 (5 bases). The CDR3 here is CASSSGSYGYTF. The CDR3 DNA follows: TGTGCCAGCAGCTCAGGGAGCTATGGCTACACCTTC.